These 23 T cell receptor beta chains were sequenced from one sample in a study of CD8 T cells in Susac syndrome (dated 2019 in TCRdb). Library prep was done by the immunoSEQ multiplex PCR assay. RNA was extracted using the RNeasy kit, and roughly 0.5 to 1 ug of the RNA was reverse transcribed with random hexamers. In TCRdb, the public reads were trimmed at Q25 with fastp and aligned with MiXCR, with productive beta chains retained. A single entry per CDR3 protein holds the most common genes and DNA from its merged rows. The sample table records approximately 110,000 distinct CDR3 sequences; 90% to 95% of these occur just once. The ten largest clones take up roughly 0.087% of the sample. The specimen sequenced was CD4+ T cells from PBMCs. These receptors came from a human donor in good health.

This chain connects TRBV30 to TRBJ1-5, with TRBD1 as a possible D gene (5 bases). CDR3 size: 15 residues. Trimming left V 7 bases short and J 3 bases short, with 19 bases between. CDR1 is GTSNPN, CDR2 SVGIG, per germline (reference sequence). For the CDR3, the DNA is TGTGCCTCCCCCGGGACGGAAAATTTCAATCAGCCCCAGCATTTT. It encodes CASPGTENFNQPQHF.

V and J are TRBV20-1 and TRBJ2-7, with D possibly being TRBD1 (6 bases). V lost 0 bases to trimming and J lost 0 bases, with 15 bases between them. Germline CDR1 DFQATT, CDR2 SNEGSKA (reference sequence). This CDR3 spans 16 amino acids. CDR3 coding DNA: TGCAGTGCTAGAGATGTTTCAGGGGAAAGCTCCTACGAGCAGTACTTC. It encodes CSARDVSGESSYEQYF.

The V and J genes are TRBV20-1 and TRBJ2-3; 9 bases are a match to TRBD2. V lost 1 base and J lost 2; bases outside the gene matches: 10. The CDR3 contains 17 residues. Germline V lookup: CDR1 DFQATT, CDR2 SNEGSKA (reference sequence). This CDR3 reads CSARVLAGSMNTDTQYF. As DNA, the CDR3 is TGCAGTGCTAGAGTCCTAGCGGGAAGTATGAACACAGATACGCAGTATTTT.

This clonotype appeared once. The J gene is TRBJ2-5, the V gene TRBV12-3 or TRBV12-4, with TRBD2 identical over 7 bases. V lost 4 bases and J lost 6; bases outside the gene matches: 8. CDR3 size: 14 residues. CDR3 amino acids: CASSSGEGRQTQYF. The CDR3 nucleotides read TGTGCCAGCAGTTCCGGGGAGGGGAGGCAGACCCAGTACTTC.

This clonotype showed up just a few times. The CDR3 loop reads CAWSVQGGFYGYTF. The CDR3 bases are TGTGCCTGGAGTGTACAAGGGGGCTTCTATGGCTACACCTTC. V gene TRBV30 combines with J gene TRBJ1-2; 7 bases agree with TRBD1. With 0 bases clipped from V and 4 bases from J, the junction kept 5 bases outside the gene matches. Per the germline V gene, CDR1 is GTSNPN and CDR2 is SVGIG (reference sequence). The CDR3 spans 14 residues.

The chain carries TRBV4-2 and TRBJ2-7, with D possibly being TRBD1 (6 bases). V was trimmed by 4 bases and J by 1 base, leaving 14 bases between them. Germline CDR1 reads LGHNA; CDR2 reads YNFKEQ. This CDR3 region has 15 residues. CDR3 nucleotide sequence: TGTGCCAGCAGCCTACCGACAGGCCCTTCCTACGAGCAGTACTTC. Translating it yields CASSLPTGPSYEQYF.

V is TRBV2 and J is TRBJ2-2; D could derive from TRBD1 or TRBD2 (5 bases each). CDR3 size: 15 residues. Deletions cut 1 base from V and 4 bases from J, with 10 bases between. The germline V gene has CDR1 SNHLY and CDR2 FYNNEI. As DNA, the CDR3 is TGTGCCAGCAGTGAAGTGGGGGTTGCCACCGGGGAGCTGTTTTTT. It yields the protein CASSEVGVATGELFF.

Points on this clonotype: Its ends do not fully match the called genes, so a read error is possible. The V call is TRBV7-7, the J call TRBJ2-2; D is ambiguous. This CDR3 comprises 15 residues. The germline V gene encodes CDR1 SSHAT and CDR2 FNYEAQ (reference sequence). The CDR3 is CASSSSPGNTGELFF. CDR3 sequence (DNA): TGTGCTAGCAGCTCCAGCCCGGGGAACACCGGGGAGCTGTTTTTT.

The chain couples TRBV5-1 to TRBJ1-1; no firm D call. The CDR3 length is 15 residues. Germline values: CDR1 SGHRS, CDR2 YFSETQ. V gave up 1 base and J gave up 1 base, with 11 bases separating them. The CDR3 bases are TGCGCCAGCAGCTTGCTTGGCAGTCCGAACACTGAAGCTTTCTTT. It codes for CASSLLGSPNTEAFF.

This chain links TRBV29-1 with TRBJ2-7; perhaps TRBD1 as D (7 bases). V lost 3 bases, J lost 1 base, and 16 bases lay in between. There are 15 residues in the CDR3. Germline lookup yields CDR1 SQVTM and CDR2 ANQGSEA. DNA for the CDR3: TGCAGCGTTGAGGCAGGGGGGCGTGTATCCTACGAGCAGTACTTC. This encodes CSVEAGGRVSYEQYF.

As to this clonotype: The junction differs from germline at one of its ends, possibly a read error. The chain carries TRBV5-4 and TRBJ2-3; a weak D match, TRBD2 (6 bases). The CDR3 is 16 residues long. The V gene's germline CDR1 is SGHNT and CDR2 YYREEE (reference sequence). The CDR3: CASRLAGLGRTDTQYF. The CDR3 bases are TGTGCCAGCAGATTGGCGGGACTTGGTCGCACAGATACGCAGTATTTT.

The chain joins TRBV11-3 to TRBJ2-7, with D possibly matching TRBD2 (5 bases). The germline CDR1 and CDR2 sequences are SGHNT and YENEEA. V gave up 4 bases and J gave up 2 bases, with 15 bases separating them. This CDR3 has 15 amino acids. For the CDR3, the DNA is TGTGCCAGCAGCTCAACCCGCGGAGGAACCTACGAGCAGTACTTC. It specifies CASSSTRGGTYEQYF.

The rearrangement joins TRBV19 to TRBJ1-5; D not resolved. The CDR3 extends over 14 amino acids. Germline values: CDR1 LNHDA, CDR2 SQIVND (reference sequence). Trimming left V 3 bases short and J 6 bases short, with 12 bases between. The CDR3 protein is CASSIAGAGQPQHF. The CDR3 coding sequence is TGTGCCAGTAGTATCGCGGGAGCGGGTCAGCCCCAGCATTTT.

The chain links TRBV6-5 to TRBJ2-6, with D unclear. V lost 4 bases and J 1 base, leaving 5 bases between the germline ends. The CDR3 is 14 residues long. Germline CDR1 MNHEY, CDR2 SVGAGI. The CDR3 DNA sequence: TGTGCCAGCAGTTCCATTTCTGGGGCCAACGTCCTGACTTTC. It is translated as CASSSISGANVLTF.

V usage is TRBV12-3 or TRBV12-4 and J usage is TRBJ2-1, with 8 positions matching TRBD2. CDR3 length equals 17 residues. V dropped 4 bases and J dropped 3; count of bases not matched to a gene: 11. CDR3 sequence: CASSSRGGGIDYNEQFF. CDR3 sequence (DNA): TGTGCCAGCAGTTCTCGGGGGGGAGGGATCGACTACAATGAGCAGTTCTTC.

The chain couples TRBV7-2 to TRBJ2-1; the match to TRBD1 covers 8 bases. V was clipped by 5 bases and J by 5 bases; unmatched bases: 5. This CDR3 is built from 14 residues. Germline CDR1 is SGHTA and CDR2 is FQGNSA. Here the CDR3 DNA reads TGTGCCAGCAGCACTCAGGGGGCGGACAATGAGCAGTTCTTC. Residues: CASSTQGADNEQFF. Looking up the rest from reference TRBV7-2 and TRBJ2-1 gives the full variable domain: GAGVSQSPSNKVTEKGKDVELRCDPISGHTALYWYRQSLGQGLEFLIYFQGNSAPDKSGLPSDRFSAERTGGSVSTLTIQRTQQEDSAVYLCASSTQGADNEQFFGPGTRLTVL.

The CDR3 region is CASRDWDLALSSYEQYF. The CDR3 region has the DNA TGTGCCAGCAGGGACTGGGATCTAGCATTGAGCTCCTACGAGCAGTACTTC. J is TRBJ2-7 and V is TRBV5-4; possibly TRBD2 for D (5 bases). Germline V lookup: CDR1 SGHNT, CDR2 YYREEE (reference sequence). The CDR3 runs 17 residues. Trimming stripped 5 bases from V and 0 bases from J, with 21 bases between.

This sequence joins TRBV15 and TRBJ1-2; D possibly corresponds to TRBD1 (5 bases). CDR1 is LNHNV, CDR2 YYDKDF, per germline (reference sequence). This CDR3 region has 15 residues. V gave up 0 bases and J gave up 8 bases, with 16 bases separating them. CDR3 loop: CATSRDLGETGGYTF. The CDR3 DNA reads TGTGCCACCAGCAGAGACCTGGGGGAAACTGGGGGCTACACCTTC. The complete variable domain, with remaining parts taken from reference TRBV15 and TRBJ1-2, reads DAMVIQNPRYQVTQFGKPVTLSCSQTLNHNVMYWYQQKSSQAPKLLFHYYDKDFNNEADTPDNFQSRRPNTSFCFLDIRSPGLGDTAMYLCATSRDLGETGGYTFGSGTRLTVV.

CDR3 residues: CASSFYTNTEAFF. The CDR3, as DNA: TGTGCCAGCAGCTTTTACACGAACACTGAAGCTTTCTTT. This chain links TRBV7-2 with TRBJ1-1; D unclear. Trimming stripped 3 bases from V and 1 base from J, with 6 bases between. CDR1 is SGHTA and CDR2 is FQGNSA in the germline V gene. The CDR3 is 13 residues long.

This chain connects TRBV5-4 to TRBJ2-7, with a possible D match to TRBD2 (7 bases). The CDR3 loop spans 14 amino acids. Germline V gene lookup returns CDR1 SGHNT and CDR2 YYREEE (reference sequence). Between the trimmed V and J ends, which lost 0 bases and 3 bases, there was a span of 10 bases. CDR3 sequence reads: CASSLEGGHYEQYF. Written as DNA, the CDR3 is TGTGCCAGCAGCTTGGAGGGGGGGCACTACGAGCAGTACTTC.

The rearrangement links TRBV10-3 to TRBJ2-3; the D is unclear. CDR1 is ENHRY, CDR2 SYGVKD, per germline. This CDR3 comprises 13 residues. Trimming removed 4 bases at V and 3 bases at J, with 8 bases between. CDR3 DNA: TGTGCCATCAGTGGTCCCGGGACAGATACGCAGTATTTT. Translation: CAISGPGTDTQYF.

The V and J genes are TRBV5-1 and TRBJ2-7, with 9 nucleotides matching TRBD2. V shed 4 bases and J 5 bases; nucleotides not matched to a gene: 13. Germline V gene sequence: CDR1 SGHRS, CDR2 YFSETQ. This CDR3 region has 16 residues. The chain's CDR3 is CASSPRKREDLHEQYF. The CDR3 bases are TGCGCCAGCAGCCCGAGGAAGCGGGAGGATCTCCACGAGCAGTACTTC.

The chain uses TRBV24-1 and TRBJ2-1; TRBD2 matches at 11 bases. Trimming took 4 bases from V and 6 from J; bases not matched to a gene: 7. Germline values: CDR1 KGHDR, CDR2 SFDVKD. The CDR3 spans 16 residues. Here the CDR3 DNA reads TGTGCCACCAGTGACCCGACTAGCGGGATAGGCAATGAGCAGTTCTTC. Translated: CATSDPTSGIGNEQFF.